This is a list of T cell receptor beta chains from one sample in a study of shared clonotypes between healthy human individuals. The table came from immunoSEQ multiplex PCR; TCRdb's copy has only in-frame clones and leaves some out. The sample includes about 2 million clones, roughly 94% of them seen just once. The sample was naive CD8+ T cells sorted from blood. The origin of the receptors is a man aged 18 to 30 in good health. Both conserved end residues are part of each CDR3. A D gene is named only where the DNA matches it firmly. Size tells how often a clone was seen (once, few, many) or the class of an expanded clone, and some rows leave it out.

clone_size j_call v_call d_call cdr3_nt cdr3_aa
few TRBJ2-7 TRBV2 - TGTGCCAGCAGTGTTTTAGGGCAGTCCTCCTACGAGCAGTACTTC CASSVLGQSSYEQYF
- TRBJ1-6 TRBV13 - TGTGCCAGCAAAGTGGTGGACTCACCCCTCCACTTT CASKVVDSPLHF
- TRBJ1-1 TRBV11-2 - TGTGCCAGCAGCCCCGGGACTGTGAACACTGAAGCTTTCTTT CASSPGTVNTEAFF
- TRBJ1-2 TRBV27 - TGTGCCAGCAGTTCTACCTCCCCGATAGGGGAGGGATGGAACTATGGCTACACCTTC CASSSTSPIGEGWNYGYTF
- TRBJ2-3 TRBV25-1 - TGTGCCAGCAGCTCCGGGACCTCTATTCGGGGAGATACGCAGTATTTT CASSSGTSIRGDTQYF
- TRBJ1-6 TRBV5-6 - TGTGCCAGCAGCTTGGGGATGGACAATTCACCCCTCCACTTT CASSLGMDNSPLHF
- TRBJ1-2 TRBV5-8 - TGTGCCAGCAGCTTGGAGGCAGGGAACTATGGCTACACCTTC CASSLEAGNYGYTF
- TRBJ2-1 TRBV6-1 - TGTGCCAGCAGTGAAAGGGGCAGATACAATGAGCAGTTCTTC CASSERGRYNEQFF
- TRBJ1-5 TRBV7-9 TRBD1 TGTGCCAGCAGCCGACAGGGTGGTCAGCCCCAGCATTTT CASSRQGGQPQHF
- TRBJ2-1 TRBV30 - TGTGCCTGGAATCCGGGCTCCTACAATGAGCAGTTCTTC CAWNPGSYNEQFF
- TRBJ2-5 TRBV2 - TGTGCCAGCAGTGACTGGGACCTCAGGTACCAAGAGACCCAGTACTTC CASSDWDLRYQETQYF
- TRBJ2-7 TRBV7-2 - TGTGCCAGCAGCTACCGACAGGGAGCGGGGCTCTCCTACGAGCAGTACTTC CASSYRQGAGLSYEQYF
- TRBJ2-1 TRBV2 TRBD2 TGTGCCACCATAGGACTAGCAAGCTCCTACAATGAGCAGTTCTTC CATIGLASSYNEQFF
once TRBJ2-1 TRBV6-1 - TGTGCCAGCAGTGAAGAACTAGGGGCGTGGGTGCCTCAGTCTGAGCAGTTCTTC CASSEELGAWVPQSEQFF
- TRBJ2-7 TRBV7-2 - TGTGCCAGCAGCGCCGGGACGTTGGGGGTCTACGAGCAGTACTTC CASSAGTLGVYEQYF
- TRBJ1-2 TRBV6-5 - TGTGCCAGCAGCTGGAGCCCCCTGAACTATGGCTACACCTTC CASSWSPLNYGYTF
- TRBJ2-1 TRBV14 - TGTGCCAGCAACAGCAGGGAGACCATATACAATGAGCAGTTCTTC CASNSRETIYNEQFF
- TRBJ1-4 TRBV9 TRBD1 TGTGCCAGCAGCGGGACAGGGGGAGAGGAAAAACTGTTTTTT CASSGTGGEEKLFF
- TRBJ1-4 TRBV7-9 - TGTGCCAGCAGCCTTGAGGGGGGTGATGAAAAACTGTTTTTT CASSLEGGDEKLFF
- TRBJ2-7 TRBV5-1 TRBD2 TGCGCCAGCAGCTTGAGACTAGCGGGGTCCTACGAGCAGTACTTC CASSLRLAGSYEQYF
- TRBJ1-5 TRBV30 - TGTGCCTGGAGCCCCGACAAGGGAGGTTGGCAGCCCCAGCATTTT CAWSPDKGGWQPQHF
- TRBJ1-5 TRBV7-9 - TGTGCCAGCAGTCCGGAAGGGGTGTCCGCAGGGCCCCAGCATTTT CASSPEGVSAGPQHF
- TRBJ2-7 TRBV13 TRBD2 TGTGCCAGCAGCTTGTCGGCTAGCGGGAATTACGAGCAGTACTTC CASSLSASGNYEQYF
- TRBJ2-2 TRBV28 - TGTGCCAGCTCAGGTTACGGGGAGCTGTTTTTT CASSGYGELFF
- TRBJ2-3 TRBV6-1 TRBD2 TGTGCCAGCAGTGATTTGGCGGGGGGGCTCAGCACAGATACGCAGTATTTT CASSDLAGGLSTDTQYF
- TRBJ2-3 TRBV5-1 - TGCGCCAGCAGCCCCGTAGCAGGAACAATCACAGATACGCAGTATTTT CASSPVAGTITDTQYF
once TRBJ2-3 TRBV10-1 TRBD2 TGCGCCAGCAGTGATTCCGGACTAGTGGGGGTCACAGATACGCAGTATTTT CASSDSGLVGVTDTQYF
- TRBJ2-1 TRBV11-2 TRBD2 TGTGCCAGCAGCCCAAAGGGAGGACTAGCGGGAGTGAGTGAGCAGTTCTTC CASSPKGGLAGVSEQFF
- TRBJ2-5 TRBV10-3 - TGTGCCATCAGTGAGGGCCCCCCACAAGAGACCCAGTACTTC CAISEGPPQETQYF
- TRBJ2-7 TRBV13 TRBD2 TGTGCCAGCAGCTATAGCGGGATCCCCTACGAGCAGTACTTC CASSYSGIPYEQYF
- TRBJ1-4 TRBV28 - TGTGCCAGCAGTTTAAGCCATTCTAATGAAAAACTGTTTTTT CASSLSHSNEKLFF
- TRBJ2-3 TRBV2 - TGTGCCAGCAGTGAACTTGCCGCAGGGCTGAGCACAGATACGCAGTATTTT CASSELAAGLSTDTQYF
- TRBJ2-3 TRBV7-6 - TGTGCCAGCAGCACGGACAGTACCTCTAGCACAGATACGCAGTATTTT CASSTDSTSSTDTQYF
- TRBJ2-7 TRBV6-6 TRBD2 TGTGCCAGCAGCCTTCCGGGAGGCGACGAGCAGTACTTC CASSLPGGDEQYF
- TRBJ2-7 TRBV5-1 - TGCGCCAGCAGCTTTGGGCCCGGAGGCTCCTACGAGCAGTACTTC CASSFGPGGSYEQYF
- TRBJ2-5 TRBV6-1 TRBD1 TGTGCCAGCAGTGATCCGACAGGGTCAAGAGAGACCCAGTACTTC CASSDPTGSRETQYF
- TRBJ2-3 TRBV28 TRBD2 TGTGCCAGCATATTTGCGGGAGGGAACACAGATACGCAGTATTTT CASIFAGGNTDTQYF